Sequencing of this T cell receptor (beta chain) was carried out in a study of T cell repertoires in cytomegalovirus infection. Overall study: Matching HLA type, along with CMV infection, was indicated by public TCR beta signatures.

Each CDR3 protein is one row after TCRdb ran MiXCR on the reads. The profile covers 900,000 to 950,000 distinct CDR3 sequences, with 30% to 40% appearing a single time and about an eighth taken by the ten largest. Findings and limits, study-wide: There were carriers of CMV plus the relevant HLA, and cumulative public TCR beta family frequency identified them. Within the response measured ex vivo, HLA-C-restricted CMV-specific TCR beta clonotypes were dominant.

This CDR3 region has 16 residues. V shed 6 bases, J shed 4 bases, and the junction held 11 bases outside the gene matches. CDR1 is SGHVS and CDR2 is FQNEAQ in the germline V gene. This clonotype was recorded at least ten times. Antigen specificity is unknown. The chain uses TRBV7-8 and TRBJ1-4, with 7 positions matching TRBD1. Material: cultured CD8+ T cells from PBMCs, obtained from culture after CMV antigen stimulation. The clonotype comes from a human donor in good health (CMV status not recorded). Some clones in this sample may be carry-over from other donors' samples. CDR3 coding DNA: TGTGCCAGCAGTCTCGGGACAGCGATTTATAATGAAAAACTGTTTTTT. It specifies CASSLGTAIYNEKLFF. The full variable domain, in which reference TRBV7-8 and TRBJ1-4 provide the parts outside the CDR3, is GAGVSQSPRYKVAKRGQDVALRCDPISGHVSLFWYQQALGQGPEFLTYFQNEAQLDKSGLPSDRFFAERPEGSVSTLKIQRTQQEDSAVYLCASSLGTAIYNEKLFFGSGTQLSVL.